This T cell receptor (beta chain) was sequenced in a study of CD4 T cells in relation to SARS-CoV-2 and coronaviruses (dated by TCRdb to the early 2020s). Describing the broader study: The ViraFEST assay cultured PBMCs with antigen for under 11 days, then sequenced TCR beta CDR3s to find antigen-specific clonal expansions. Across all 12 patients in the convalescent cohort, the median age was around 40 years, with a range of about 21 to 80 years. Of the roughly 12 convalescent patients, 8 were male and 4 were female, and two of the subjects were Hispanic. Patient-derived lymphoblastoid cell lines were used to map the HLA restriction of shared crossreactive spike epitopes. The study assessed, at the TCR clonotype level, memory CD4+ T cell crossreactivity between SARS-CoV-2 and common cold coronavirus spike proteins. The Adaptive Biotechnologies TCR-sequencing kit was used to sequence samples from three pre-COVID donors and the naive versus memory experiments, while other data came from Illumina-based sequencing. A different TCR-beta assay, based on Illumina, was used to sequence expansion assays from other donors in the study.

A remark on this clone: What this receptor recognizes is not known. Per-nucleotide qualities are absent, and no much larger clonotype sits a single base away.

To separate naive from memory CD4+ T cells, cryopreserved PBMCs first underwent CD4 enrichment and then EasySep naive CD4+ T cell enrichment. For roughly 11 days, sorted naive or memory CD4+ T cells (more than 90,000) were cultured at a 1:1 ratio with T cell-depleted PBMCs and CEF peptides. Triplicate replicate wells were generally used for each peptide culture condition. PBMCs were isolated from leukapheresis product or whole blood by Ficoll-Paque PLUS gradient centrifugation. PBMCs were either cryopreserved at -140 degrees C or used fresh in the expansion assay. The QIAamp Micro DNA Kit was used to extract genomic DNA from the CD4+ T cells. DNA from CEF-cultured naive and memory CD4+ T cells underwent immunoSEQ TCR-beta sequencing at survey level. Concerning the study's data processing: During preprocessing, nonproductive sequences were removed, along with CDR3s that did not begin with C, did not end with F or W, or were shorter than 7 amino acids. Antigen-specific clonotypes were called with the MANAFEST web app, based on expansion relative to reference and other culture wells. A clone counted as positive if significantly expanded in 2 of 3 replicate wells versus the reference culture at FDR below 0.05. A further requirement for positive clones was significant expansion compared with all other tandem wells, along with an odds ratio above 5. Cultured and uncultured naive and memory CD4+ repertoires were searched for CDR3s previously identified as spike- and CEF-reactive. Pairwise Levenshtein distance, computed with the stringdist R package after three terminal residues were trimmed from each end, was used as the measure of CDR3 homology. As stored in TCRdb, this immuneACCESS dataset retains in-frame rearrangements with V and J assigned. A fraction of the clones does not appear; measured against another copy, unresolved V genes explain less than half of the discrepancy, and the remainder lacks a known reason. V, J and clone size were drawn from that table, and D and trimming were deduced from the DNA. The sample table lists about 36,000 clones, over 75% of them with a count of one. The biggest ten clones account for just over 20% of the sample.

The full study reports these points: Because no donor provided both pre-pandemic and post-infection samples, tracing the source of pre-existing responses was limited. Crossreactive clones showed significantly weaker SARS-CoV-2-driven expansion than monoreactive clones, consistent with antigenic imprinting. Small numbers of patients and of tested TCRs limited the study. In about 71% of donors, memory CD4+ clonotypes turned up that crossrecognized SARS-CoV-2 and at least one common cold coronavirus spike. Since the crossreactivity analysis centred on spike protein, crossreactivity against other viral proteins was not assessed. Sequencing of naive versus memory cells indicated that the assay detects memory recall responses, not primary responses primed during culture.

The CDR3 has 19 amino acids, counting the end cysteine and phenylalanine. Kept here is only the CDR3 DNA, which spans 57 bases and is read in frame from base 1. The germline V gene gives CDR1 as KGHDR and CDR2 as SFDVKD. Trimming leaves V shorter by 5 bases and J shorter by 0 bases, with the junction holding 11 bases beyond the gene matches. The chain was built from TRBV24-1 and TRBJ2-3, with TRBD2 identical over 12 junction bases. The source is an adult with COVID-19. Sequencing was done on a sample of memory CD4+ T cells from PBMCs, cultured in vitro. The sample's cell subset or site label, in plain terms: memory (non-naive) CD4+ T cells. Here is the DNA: TGTGCCACCAGTGGTTCTAGCGGGAGGGACCACCTTAGCACAGATACGCAGTATTTT. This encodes CATSGSSGRDHLSTDTQYF.